This TCR beta chain is from a study of tumor and adjacent non-tumor tissue in lung cancer. Broader study findings: Significantly higher TCR diversity was found in tumor than normal lung. Patients with more diverse tumor TCRs had worse survival. In normal lung, the top 100 clones were significantly more dominant than in tumor.

The template was RNA from unsorted bulk tissue. The normal lung tissue was taken more than 3 cm from the tumor edge. Donors were chemotherapy-naive, newly diagnosed lung cancer surgical patients in China, August–late 2014. This CDR3 region has 13 residues. Germline lookup yields CDR1 DFQATT and CDR2 SNEGSKA (reference sequence). A note on this clonotype: Antigen unknown. One end of the junction is discordant with germline, which a read error may explain.

Three rounds of nested PCR, following a modified ARM-PCR protocol, produced the TCRbeta library. TCRdb reanalysed the multiplex PCR reads using MiXCR and keeps one entry per CDR3 protein. The sample yields approximately 80,000 distinct CDR3 sequences, 80% to 90% seen once. The material sequenced was distant non-tumor lung tissue. This sequence joins TRBV20-1 and TRBJ2-1; a possible D gene is TRBD1 (5 bases). The origin of this receptor is a man in his 60s with non-small cell lung cancer. CDR3 sequence: CNARGQPGNEQFF. DNA of the CDR3: TGCAATGCTAGGGGTCAACCCGGCAATGAGCAGTTCTTC.